The sequence of this T cell receptor beta chain was determined in a study of regulatory T cells in long-lasting Graves disease. iRepertoire HTBI primers and Arm-PCR of CDR3 regions built TCR beta libraries. Using its own MiXCR run on the multiplex PCR reads, TCRdb lists one record per CDR3 protein. The sample gives about 540,000 distinct CDR3 sequences, approximately 13% of which show up once; roughly a tenth is in the top ten. Time point given: newly diagnosed GD, antithyroid drugs for less than 3 months. PBMCs provided the RNA from which the TCR library was made. CDR3 size: 12 residues. Looked up from germline, CDR1 is SEHNR and CDR2 is FQNEAQ (reference sequence). Deletions cut 4 bases from V and 8 bases from J, with 11 bases between. The sample was also linked to a second study, of T cells in Graves' hyperthyroidism and ophthalmopathy. That study adds: The authors' 13 V-J model separated ophthalmopathy from stable hyperthyroidism.

The rearrangement links TRBV7-9 to TRBJ1-2; the D is unclear. This TCR was recovered from a man between 25 and 39 years old with Graves disease. The sample here was peripheral blood mononuclear cells (PBMCs), taken at new diagnosis, from a patient treated with antithyroid drugs. The CDR3 region is CASSYSPDGYTF. As DNA, the CDR3 is TGTGCCAGCAGCTACTCCCCCGACGGCTACACCTTC.